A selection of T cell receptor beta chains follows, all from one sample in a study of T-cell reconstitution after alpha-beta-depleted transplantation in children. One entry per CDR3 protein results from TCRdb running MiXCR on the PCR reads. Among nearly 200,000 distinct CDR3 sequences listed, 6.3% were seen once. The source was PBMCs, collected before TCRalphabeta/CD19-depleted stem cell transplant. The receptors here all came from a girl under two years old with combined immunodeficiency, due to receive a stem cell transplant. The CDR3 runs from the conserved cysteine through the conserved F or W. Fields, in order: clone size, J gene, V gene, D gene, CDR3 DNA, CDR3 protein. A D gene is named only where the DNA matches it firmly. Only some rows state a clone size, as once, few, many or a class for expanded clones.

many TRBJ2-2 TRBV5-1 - TGCGCCAGCAGCTTGGGTAGCAACACCGGGGAGCTGTTTTTT CASSLGSNTGELFF
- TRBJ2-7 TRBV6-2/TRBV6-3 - TGTGCCACCCTTCATCAGGGGCTCTCCTACGAGCAGTACTTC CATLHQGLSYEQYF
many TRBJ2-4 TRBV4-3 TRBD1 TGCGCCAGCAGCCACTTCCCGGACAGGGAGAAAAACATTCAGTACTTC CASSHFPDREKNIQYF
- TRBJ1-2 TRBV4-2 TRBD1 TGTGCCAGCAGCCCTGACAGGGGGCGCCCCTTCTATGGCTACACCTTC CASSPDRGRPFYGYTF
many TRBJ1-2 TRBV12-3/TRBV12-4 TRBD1 TGTGCCAGCCCAGGGACAGATGTCTATGGCTACACCTTC CASPGTDVYGYTF
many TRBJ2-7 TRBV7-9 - TGTGCCAGCAGCTCAGCAGGCGAGCAGTACTTC CASSSAGEQYF
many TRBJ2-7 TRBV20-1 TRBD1 TGCAGTGCTAGTTCTGGGACAGAGTCTATAAGTTACCTGGAGGAGCAGTACTTC CSASSGTESISYLEEQYF
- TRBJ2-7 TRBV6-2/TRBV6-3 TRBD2 TGTGCCAGCAGCCTCTTTGGGACTAGCGGGTCCTACGAGCAGTACTTC CASSLFGTSGSYEQYF
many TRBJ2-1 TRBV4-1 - TGCGCCAGCAGCCAACTTCAGGAGCAGTTCTTC CASSQLQEQFF
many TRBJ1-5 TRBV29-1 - TGCAGCGTTGAAGATCAAGGACTGGGTTCCCAGCATTTT CSVEDQGLGSQHF
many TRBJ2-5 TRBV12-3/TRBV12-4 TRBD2 TGTGCCAGCAGTTCGGGACTAGCGGGGGGAGGCGAGACCCAGTACTTC CASSSGLAGGGETQYF
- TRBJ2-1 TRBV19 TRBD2 TGTGCCAGTAGTATACGGAGCGGGGGGGTGGGGGTCAATGAGCAGTTCTTC CASSIRSGGVGVNEQFF
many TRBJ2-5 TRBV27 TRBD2 TGTGCCAGCAGTTTATTCGCCGGGAGGGCCTCGTACTTC CASSLFAGRASYF
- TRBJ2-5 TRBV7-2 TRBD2 TGTGCCAGCAACGCCCGGACTAGCGGGGGTGGCGAGACCCAGTACTTC CASNARTSGGGETQYF
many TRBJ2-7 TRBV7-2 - TGTGCCAGCAGAATGGACTCCGAGCAGTACTTC CASRMDSEQYF
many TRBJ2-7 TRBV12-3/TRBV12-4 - TGTGCCAGCAGGAGCCTGGGCTACGAGCAGTACTTC CASRSLGYEQYF
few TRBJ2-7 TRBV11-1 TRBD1 TGTGCCAGCAGCTCTTCGGGCGACAGGGAAAGGGCTTACTACGAGCAGTACTTC CASSSSGDRERAYYEQYF
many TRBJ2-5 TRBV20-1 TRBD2 TGCAGTGGATGGGAGCGGGGGGGCCGAGAGACCCAGTACTTC CSGWERGGRETQYF
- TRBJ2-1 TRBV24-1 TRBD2 TGTGCCACCAGTTTAGGGAGGGGCGATGAGCAGTTCTTC CATSLGRGDEQFF
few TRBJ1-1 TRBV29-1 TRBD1 TGCAGCGTCGGACAGGGGGTCGAGAACACTGAAGCTTTCTTT CSVGQGVENTEAFF
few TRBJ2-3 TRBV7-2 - TGTGCCAGCAGCTCGGGCTACTACACAGATACGCAGTATTTT CASSSGYYTDTQYF
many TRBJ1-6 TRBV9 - TGTGCCAGCAGCCTACACGAGGATACGCCCCTCCACTTT CASSLHEDTPLHF
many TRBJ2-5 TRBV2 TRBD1 TGTGCCATCTTACAGGGGGCAGAGACCCAGTACTTC CAILQGAETQYF
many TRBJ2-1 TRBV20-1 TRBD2 TGCAGTGCACGACTGCGCGGGGGAGCATACAATGAGCAGTTCTTC CSARLRGGAYNEQFF
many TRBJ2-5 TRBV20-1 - TGCAGTGCTAGGGCTTTAGGATTCCAAGAGACCCAGTACTTC CSARALGFQETQYF
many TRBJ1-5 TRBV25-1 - TGTGCCAGCAGTGACTGGGAATTCTATCAGCCCCAGCATTTT CASSDWEFYQPQHF
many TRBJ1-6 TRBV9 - TGTGCCAGCAGCGTAGACTTTTCACCCCTCCACTTT CASSVDFSPLHF
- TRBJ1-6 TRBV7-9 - TGTGCCAGCAGCTTAGGGGGCCGAATTTCACCCCTCCACTTT CASSLGGRISPLHF
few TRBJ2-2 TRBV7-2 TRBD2 TGTGCCAGCAGCTCCCGGACTAGCGGGGGGGTCACCGGGGAGCTGTTTTTT CASSSRTSGGVTGELFF
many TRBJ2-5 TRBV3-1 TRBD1 TGTGCCAGCAGCCAAGATGACAGGGGGGAGGAGACCCAGTACTTC CASSQDDRGEETQYF
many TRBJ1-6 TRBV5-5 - TGTGCCAGCAGCTTACAGATGTATAATTCACCCCTCCACTTT CASSLQMYNSPLHF
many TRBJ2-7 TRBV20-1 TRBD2 TGCAGTGCTAGCGCTAGCGGGAGGTGGACCTACGAGCAGTACTTC CSASASGRWTYEQYF
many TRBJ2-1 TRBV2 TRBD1 TGTGCCAGCATAGGACAGGGCAGCTCCTACAATGAGCAGTTCTTC CASIGQGSSYNEQFF
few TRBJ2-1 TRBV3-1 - TGTGCCAGCAGCCTCAGATTACGCTACAATGAGCAGTTCTTC CASSLRLRYNEQFF
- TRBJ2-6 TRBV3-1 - TGTACCAGCTGTTTCGAAGGAGACCCTTTCTCTGGGGCCAACGTCCTGACTTTC CTSCFEGDPFSGANVLTF
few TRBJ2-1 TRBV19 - TGTGCCAGTAGTATCCTCGGCAATGAGCAGTTCTTC CASSILGNEQFF
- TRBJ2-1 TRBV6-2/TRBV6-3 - TGTGCCAGCAGTTACCGACAGTTAAATGAGCAGTTCTTC CASSYRQLNEQFF
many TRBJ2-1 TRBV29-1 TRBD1 TGCAGCGTTGAAGACCCCGTCACAGGGGCGGATTACAATGAGCAGTTCTTC CSVEDPVTGADYNEQFF
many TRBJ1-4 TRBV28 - TGTGCCAGCAGATTCCAGACAGGTGCAAAACTGTTTTTT CASRFQTGAKLFF
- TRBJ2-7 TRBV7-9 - TGTGCCAGCAGCTTAGCTCTTCGGGATTACGAGCAGTACTTC CASSLALRDYEQYF
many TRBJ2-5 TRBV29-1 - TGCAGCGTTGGTGGGAGTGGGGAGACCCAGTACTTC CSVGGSGETQYF
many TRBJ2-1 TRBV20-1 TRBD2 TGCAGTGCTTCTAGCGGGATTCCGGGCAATGAGCAGTTCTTC CSASSGIPGNEQFF
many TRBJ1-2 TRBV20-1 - TGCAGTGCACCACAGGTTAGCTATGGCTACACCTTC CSAPQVSYGYTF
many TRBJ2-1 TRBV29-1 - TGCAGCGTTCCGATTTACAATGAGCAGTTCTTC CSVPIYNEQFF
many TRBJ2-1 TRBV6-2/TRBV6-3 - TGTGCCAGCAGTTACGGGGCCCTAATCGGACGGAGCTCCTACAATGAGCAGTTCTTC CASSYGALIGRSSYNEQFF
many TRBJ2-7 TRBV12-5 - TGTGTCAGGTGGTCCCTCCGTACCTACGAGCAGTACTTC CVRWSLRTYEQYF
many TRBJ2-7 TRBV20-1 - TGCAGTGCCCCCCCCAGGGAACAGTCCTACGAGCAGTACTTC CSAPPREQSYEQYF
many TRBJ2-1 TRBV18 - TGTGCCAGCTCACCACCCACAGGGACACTATCCAATGAGCAGTTCTTC CASSPPTGTLSNEQFF
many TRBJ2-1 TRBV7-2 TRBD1 TGTGCCAGCAGCCTACGGGGGCCGACAGGGGGTGGGGATGAGCAGTTCTTC CASSLRGPTGGGDEQFF
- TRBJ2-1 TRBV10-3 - TGTGCCATCAATGCAGGCGGAGTATGGAACAATGAGCAGTTCTTC CAINAGGVWNNEQFF
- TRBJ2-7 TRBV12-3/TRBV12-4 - TGTGCCAGCAGTTTGGTGGGTTTCGAGCAGTACTTC CASSLVGFEQYF
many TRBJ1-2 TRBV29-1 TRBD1 TGCAGCGTTGTAGGTCAGGTCAATCATCAGGGGGCATATGGCTACACCTTC CSVVGQVNHQGAYGYTF
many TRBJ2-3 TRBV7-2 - TGTGCCAGCAGCTTAGATCCTCGGGGGAGCACAGATACGCAGTATTTT CASSLDPRGSTDTQYF
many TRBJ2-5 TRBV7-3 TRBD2 TGTGCCAGCAGCTTAAGTCCGGGAGGAGTAGAGACCCAGTACTTC CASSLSPGGVETQYF
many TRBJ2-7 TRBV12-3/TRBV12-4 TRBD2 TGTGCCAGCACCCAGGGAGGGATCGCCTACGAGCAGTACTTC CASTQGGIAYEQYF
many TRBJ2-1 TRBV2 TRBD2 TGTGCCAGCAGTCCCCTTAGCGGGAAGAATGAGCAGTTCTTC CASSPLSGKNEQFF
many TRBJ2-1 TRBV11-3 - TGTGCCAGCAGCTTAACCCCGGGGCCCCAAGCCCATGATGAGCAGTTCTTC CASSLTPGPQAHDEQFF
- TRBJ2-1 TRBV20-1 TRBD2 TGCTCCTGCGGGACTAGCGGGAGGCCGACTCTCAATGAGCAGTTCTTC CSCGTSGRPTLNEQFF